Shown below are 22 T cell receptor beta chains from a single sample sequenced in a study of blood T cell repertoires in COVID-19. Method: immunoSEQ multiplex PCR; TCRdb's copy keeps in-frame clones and lacks some. The sample has approximately 300,000 clones, around 89% seen once. Sequenced sample: peripheral blood. These receptors were taken from a woman aged 40-49 years with acute or convalescent COVID-19.

The chain joins TRBV5-5 to TRBJ1-1, with a weak D call TRBD1 (6 bases). V lost 1 base, J lost 1 base, and 14 bases lay in between. CDR3 size: 16 residues. The germline CDR1 and CDR2 sequences are SGHKS and YYEKEE (reference sequence). The CDR3 is CASSLWVVQGNTEAFF. The CDR3 coding sequence is TGTGCCAGCAGCTTGTGGGTGGTACAGGGGAACACTGAAGCTTTCTTT.

The chain combines TRBV10-3 with TRBJ1-1; D call uncertain. CDR3 length: 14 residues. CDR1 and CDR2 from the germline V gene are ENHRY and SYGVKD. V gave up 0 bases and J gave up 1 base, with 6 bases separating them. The CDR3 here is CAISESPGNTEAFF. CDR3 in DNA: TGTGCCATCAGTGAGTCCCCAGGGAACACTGAAGCTTTCTTT.

V is TRBV7-6 and J is TRBJ2-5; possibly TRBD2 for D (6 bases). The germline CDR1 and CDR2 sequences are SGHVS and FNYEAQ. Trimming shortened V by 0 bases and J by 2 bases, and 28 bases separated the two germline ends. This CDR3 spans 21 amino acids. CDR3 sequence: CASSLAPELPGLIKLQETQYF. DNA for the CDR3: TGTGCCAGCAGCTTAGCGCCGGAACTCCCGGGACTTATAAAGCTTCAAGAGACCCAGTACTTC.

The chain is built from TRBV2 and TRBJ2-2; the D gene is possibly TRBD1 (5 bases). CDR1 and CDR2 (germline): SNHLY, FYNNEI. The ends were cut back, 7 bases at V and 5 bases at J, with 11 bases in the middle. The CDR3 spans 13 residues. CDR3 residues: CASNLAGTGELFF. In nucleotides, the CDR3 is TGTGCCAGCAACCTGGCAGGGACCGGGGAGCTGTTTTTT.

The chain combines TRBV4-1 with TRBJ1-2; 7 bases align to TRBD1. Per the germline V gene, CDR1 is MGHRA and CDR2 is YSYEKL. This CDR3 spans 14 amino acids. The trim removed 3 bases at V and 4 bases at J, leaving 5 bases unmatched. The CDR3 nucleotides are TGCGCCAGCAGCCAGACAGGGCTACCCTATGGCTACACCTTC. This sequence encodes CASSQTGLPYGYTF.

The CDR3 sequence: CASSKGSGGNTIYF. CDR3 sequence (DNA): TGTGCCAGCAGCAAAGGGTCAGGAGGAAACACCATATATTTT. V is TRBV21-1 and J is TRBJ1-3; the table calls TRBD1, which could not be checked here. TRBV21-1 is noted as a pseudogene. There are 14 residues in the CDR3.

V usage is TRBV5-1 and J usage is TRBJ1-6; 7 bases map to TRBD1. The V gene's germline CDR1 is SGHRS and CDR2 YFSETQ. Trimming removed 0 bases from V and 10 bases from J; junction bases left unmatched: 7. CDR3 length: 15 residues. CDR3 amino acids: CASSLEGQVKSPLHF. CDR3 DNA sequence: TGCGCCAGCAGCTTGGAAGGACAGGTCAAATCACCCCTCCACTTT.

The chain's CDR3 is CASSAGGGKGQPQHF. CDR3 sequence (DNA): TGTGCCAGCAGCGCCGGGGGGGGCAAGGGGCAGCCCCAGCATTTT. The V and J genes are TRBV9 and TRBJ1-5; tentatively, D is TRBD1 (6 bases). Trimming left V 3 bases short and J 7 bases short, with 17 bases between. This CDR3 comprises 15 residues. Germline V CDR1 and CDR2: SGDLS, YYNGEE.

The rearrangement links TRBV5-8 to TRBJ2-1; a possible D gene is TRBD1 (6 bases). Germline CDR1 and CDR2: SGHTS and YDEGEE. V lost 3 bases and J lost 8, with 21 bases in between. CDR3 length: 16 amino acids. The CDR3 DNA sequence: TGTGCCAGCAGCTCCGGGACAAGGGCTTATTTGGATGAGCAGTTCTTC. Amino acid sequence: CASSSGTRAYLDEQFF.

This rearrangement joins TRBV5-1 to TRBJ2-2; D may be TRBD1 (6 bases). The CDR3 is 16 residues long. The V end lost 4 bases, the J end lost 4 bases, and 17 bases lay between the germline ends. CDR1 SGHRS and CDR2 YFSETQ come from the germline V gene. CDR3 in amino acids: CASSLQGLSVTGELFF. The CDR3, as DNA: TGCGCCAGCAGCCTCCAGGGGCTATCGGTCACCGGGGAGCTGTTTTTT. The variable domain in full, with the rest retrieved from reference TRBV5-1 and TRBJ2-2, is KAGVTQTPRYLIKTRGQQVTLSCSPISGHRSVSWYQQTPGQGLQFLFEYFSETQRNKGNFPGRFSGRQFSNSRSEMNVSTLELGDSALYLCASSLQGLSVTGELFFGEGSRLTVL.

This clone showed up just once. The J gene is TRBJ1-5, the V gene TRBV30, with D possibly being TRBD1 (5 bases). The V end was cut by 0 bases, the J end by 2 bases, with 11 bases between. The CDR3 has 15 residues. The germline gives CDR1 GTSNPN, CDR2 SVGIG (reference sequence). CDR3 sequence reads: CAWSVRGVGNQPQHF. The CDR3 DNA is TGTGCCTGGAGTGTACGGGGGGTGGGCAATCAGCCCCAGCATTTT.

The V gene is TRBV5-1, the J gene TRBJ2-3, with 8 bases lining up with TRBD1. The germline V gene encodes CDR1 SGHRS and CDR2 YFSETQ. Trimming took 4 bases from V and 5 from J; bases not matched to a gene: 6. The CDR3 is 14 amino acids. CDR3 in amino acids: CASSVTGVVDTQYF. As DNA, the CDR3 is TGCGCCAGCAGCGTGACAGGGGTTGTAGATACGCAGTATTTT. Looking up the rest from reference TRBV5-1 and TRBJ2-3 gives the full variable domain: KAGVTQTPRYLIKTRGQQVTLSCSPISGHRSVSWYQQTPGQGLQFLFEYFSETQRNKGNFPGRFSGRQFSNSRSEMNVSTLELGDSALYLCASSVTGVVDTQYFGPGTRLTVL.

The chain has TRBV14 and TRBJ1-1, with unresolved D. Germline V gives CDR1 SGHDN, CDR2 FVKESK. The length of the CDR3 is 17 residues. Trimming took off 0 bases at V and 0 bases at J, with 14 bases between the two ends. The CDR3 sequence is CASSQEVSVNLNTEAFF. The CDR3 region has the DNA TGTGCCAGCAGCCAAGAAGTGAGTGTCAACTTGAACACTGAAGCTTTCTTT.

This clone has only one observation. The J gene is TRBJ1-2, the V gene TRBV6-6, with TRBD1 matching over 9 bases. The CDR3 extends over 13 amino acids. Germline CDR1 MNHNY, CDR2 SVGAGI (reference sequence). Unmatched junction bases numbered 5, after V lost 6 bases and J lost 6 bases. CDR3 residues: CASSPGTGNGYTF. Here the CDR3 DNA reads TGTGCCAGCAGCCCCGGGACAGGGAATGGCTACACCTTC.

Here the CDR3 reads CASSLRRRSDSNSPLHF. The CDR3 DNA is TGTGCCAGCAGTTTAAGACGACGATCGGACAGTAATTCACCCCTCCACTTT. This chain links TRBV27 with TRBJ1-6, with D possibly TRBD1 on 6 matching bases. Trimming shortened V by 2 bases and J by 6 bases, and 17 bases separated the two germline ends. CDR1 is MNHEY, CDR2 SMNVEV, per germline (reference sequence). The CDR3 runs 17 residues.

The rearrangement links TRBV2 to TRBJ1-5; TRBD1 is a possible D gene (5 bases). The germline V gene has CDR1 SNHLY and CDR2 FYNNEI. CDR3 length: 17 residues. V was shortened by 6 bases and J by 4 bases, with 22 bases between the two germline ends. The CDR3 DNA reads as TGTGCCAGCAGGGAGGGGATGATGAGAAGTACAAATCAGCCCCAGCATTTT. This codes for CASREGMMRSTNQPQHF.

DNA for the CDR3: TGCGCCAGCAGCTTGGAGGGGGTTTTGAGCGAAAAACTGTTTTTT. It codes for CASSLEGVLSEKLFF. The chain links TRBV5-1 to TRBJ1-4, with D maybe TRBD1 (6 bases). Germline CDR1 is SGHRS and CDR2 is YFSETQ. V was shortened by 0 bases and J by 8 bases, with 14 bases between the two germline ends. This CDR3 has 15 amino acids. The variable domain in full, with the rest retrieved from reference TRBV5-1 and TRBJ1-4, is KAGVTQTPRYLIKTRGQQVTLSCSPISGHRSVSWYQQTPGQGLQFLFEYFSETQRNKGNFPGRFSGRQFSNSRSEMNVSTLELGDSALYLCASSLEGVLSEKLFFGSGTQLSVL.

This clone has only a few counts. The J gene is TRBJ1-2, the V gene TRBV18; tentatively, D is TRBD1 (6 bases). CDR1 KGHSH and CDR2 LQKENI come from the germline V gene. The V gene lost 2 bases and the J gene lost 7 bases, with 17 bases spanning the gap. CDR3 length: 15 residues. The CDR3 DNA reads as TGTGCCAGCTCACCAGACCAGACAGGACTCGGTGGCTACACCTTC. The encoded protein is CASSPDQTGLGGYTF.

The V gene is TRBV30, the J gene TRBJ1-5; perhaps TRBD1 as D (6 bases). Germline CDR1 GTSNPN, CDR2 SVGIG (reference sequence). Trimming pared 3 bases from V and 4 bases from J, leaving 13 bases between. The CDR3 contains 14 residues. The CDR3 here is CAWRGPGANQPQHF. In DNA, the CDR3 is TGTGCCTGGAGGGGCCCAGGGGCTAATCAGCCCCAGCATTTT.

The chain links TRBV30 to TRBJ2-2; D is undetermined. V lost 2 bases and J lost 5, with 3 bases in between. The germline CDR1 and CDR2 sequences are GTSNPN and SVGIG (reference sequence). CDR3 length equals 11 residues. CDR3 loop: CAWSRTGELFF. The DNA for the CDR3 is TGTGCCTGGAGTCGTACCGGGGAGCTGTTTTTT.

CDR3 residues: CASSWGGPNYGYTF. The DNA for the CDR3 is TGTGCCAGTAGTTGGGGGGGCCCTAACTATGGCTACACCTTC. The chain carries TRBV19 and TRBJ1-2; TRBD1 might be the D (6 bases). The CDR3 totals 14 residues. CDR1 is LNHDA, CDR2 SQIVND, per germline (reference sequence). V was shortened by 5 bases and J by 0 bases, with 10 bases between the two germline ends.

The DNA for the CDR3 is TGTGCCAGTAGTATGGGGTCTAGCGGGGGGGCTGGTATAATAAATGAGCAGTTCTTC. Its protein product is CASSMGSSGGAGIINEQFF. The chain combines TRBV19 with TRBJ2-1; 12 nucleotides align to TRBD2. V lost 3 bases to trimming and J lost 7 bases; unmatched junction nucleotides: 16. The CDR3 loop spans 19 amino acids. The germline CDR1 and CDR2 sequences are LNHDA and SQIVND (reference sequence).